A single sample is the source of the 29 T cell receptor beta chains below, sequenced in a study of blood T cell repertoires in COVID-19. Sequenced by immunoSEQ multiplex PCR; TCRdb stores in-frame clones only, minus some. In the table there are about 150,000 clones, approximately 83% of which are singletons. The sample consisted of peripheral blood. The receptors derive from a woman in her sixties or seventies with COVID-19, enrolled during active disease.

A single count supports this clone. The chain links TRBV15 to TRBJ1-3; D is unclear. The CDR3 covers 12 residues. Trimming removed 5 bases from V and 10 bases from J, with 12 bases in between. CDR1 and CDR2 (germline): LNHNV, YYDKDF (reference sequence). CDR3 in amino acids: CATSGSLSTIYF. CDR3 DNA sequence: TGTGCCACCAGCGGCAGTCTCAGTACCATATATTTT.

V is TRBV6-5 and J is TRBJ1-6, with 9 bases matching TRBD1. Germline V gene data show CDR1 as MNHEY and CDR2 as SVGAGI. The V segment lost 2 bases and the J segment 7 bases; nucleotides outside the gene matches: 6. CDR3 length: 16 amino acids. The CDR3 here is CASSYRTGGHNSPLHF. The CDR3 DNA is TGTGCCAGCAGTTACCGTACAGGGGGCCACAATTCACCCCTCCACTTT.

The chain carries TRBV18 and TRBJ1-2, with D perhaps matching TRBD1 (5 bases). CDR1 is KGHSH, CDR2 LQKENI, per germline. The V end lost 0 bases, the J end lost 4 bases, and 9 bases lay between the germline ends. This CDR3 has 14 residues. CDR3 sequence: CASSPPTVGYGYTF. CDR3 sequence (DNA): TGTGCCAGCTCACCACCGACAGTCGGCTATGGCTACACCTTC.

V and J are TRBV7-9 and TRBJ1-1; no clear D gene. Germline V gene lookup returns CDR1 SEHNR and CDR2 FQNEAQ (reference sequence). The CDR3 consists of 15 residues. V was pared by 1 base and J by 0 bases, with 9 bases between. The CDR3 nucleotides read TGTGCCAGCAGCTTAGGGGCCGGCGTGAACACTGAAGCTTTCTTT. Translating gives CASSLGAGVNTEAFF. Variable domain in full (rest from reference TRBV7-9 and TRBJ1-1): DTGVSQNPRHKITKRGQNVTFRCDPISEHNRLYWYRQTLGQGPEFLTYFQNEAQLEKSRLLSDRFSAERPKGSFSTLEIQRTEQGDSAMYLCASSLGAGVNTEAFFGQGTRLTVV.

The chain carries TRBV6-5 and TRBJ1-2, with D unresolved. The CDR3 consists of 14 residues. The V gene's germline CDR1 is MNHEY and CDR2 SVGAGI. V was clipped by 0 bases and J by 4 bases, with 9 bases between them. CDR3 nucleotide sequence: TGTGCCAGCAGTTACTCGGCGGTTCGCTATGGCTACACCTTC. Residues: CASSYSAVRYGYTF.

This rearrangement joins TRBV5-1 to TRBJ2-5, with D maybe TRBD1 (6 bases). The V gene's germline CDR1 is SGHRS and CDR2 YFSETQ. This CDR3 has 15 amino acids. V lost 4 bases and J 2 bases, leaving 15 bases between the germline ends. DNA of the CDR3: TGCGCCAGCAGCGCGGCCACAGGGTTTCAAGAGACCCAGTACTTC. Translated: CASSAATGFQETQYF.

This rearrangement joins TRBV3-1 (or the pseudogene TRBV3-2) to TRBJ2-7; TRBD1 agrees at 7 bases. V lost 6 bases, J lost 5 bases, and 7 bases stayed unmatched. The CDR3 has 13 residues. Germline V gene sequence: CDR1 LGHDT, CDR2 YNNKEL (reference sequence). The CDR3 nucleotides read TGTGCCAGCAGACAGGGGTTTGTGGACGAGCAGTACTTC. It encodes CASRQGFVDEQYF.

CDR3 sequence (DNA): TGTGCCAGCAGTGCCCACGACAGGCGAAACACCGGGGAGCTGTTTTTT. As protein: CASSAHDRRNTGELFF. The chain couples TRBV6-1 to TRBJ2-2, with D possibly TRBD1 on 6 matching bases. V was shortened by 4 bases and J by 2 bases, with 14 bases between the two germline ends. The germline gives CDR1 MNHNS, CDR2 SASEGT. This CDR3 contains 16 residues.

The rearrangement links TRBV10-3 to TRBJ2-2; a weak D match, TRBD1 (6 bases). The CDR3 has 15 residues. From germline, CDR1 is ENHRY and CDR2 SYGVKD. Deletions cut 4 bases from V and 5 bases from J, with 14 bases between. The CDR3 protein is CAISGKSGETGELFF. CDR3 coding DNA: TGTGCCATCAGTGGGAAGTCAGGGGAAACCGGGGAGCTGTTTTTT.

The chain is built from TRBV19 and TRBJ1-2, with D unclear. Germline CDR1 reads LNHDA; CDR2 reads SQIVND (reference sequence). This CDR3 region has 14 residues. V shed 4 bases and J shed 4 bases, with 13 bases lying between them. Here the CDR3 DNA reads TGTGCCAGTAGTAAGGAGGGCGGAAGCTATGGCTACACCTTC. Protein sequence: CASSKEGGSYGYTF.

In its sample, this clone was seen a few times. CDR3 region: CASSLEGGNTGELFF. The CDR3 region has the DNA TGTGCCAGCAGCTTAGAAGGGGGGAACACCGGGGAGCTGTTTTTT. The chain uses TRBV7-7 and TRBJ2-2; D is possibly TRBD1 (6 bases). Germline values: CDR1 SSHAT, CDR2 FNYEAQ (reference sequence). Trimming stripped 1 base from V and 1 base from J, with 7 bases between. The CDR3 sequence is 15 residues long.

The V and J genes are TRBV27 and TRBJ1-5, with a possible D match to TRBD1 (6 bases). V lost 6 bases and J lost 7, with 19 bases in between. The V gene's germline CDR1 is MNHEY and CDR2 SMNVEV (reference sequence). This CDR3 has 15 residues. The DNA of the CDR3 is TGTGCCAGCAGAGCGACAGGAGATTTTTTCCAGCCCCAGCATTTT. Its translation is CASRATGDFFQPQHF.

This chain joins TRBV5-1 and TRBJ1-4, with TRBD1 matching 9 bases. This CDR3 comprises 15 residues. From germline, CDR1 is SGHRS and CDR2 YFSETQ. J lost 1 base, V lost 4 bases, and 2 bases had no gene match. The CDR3 DNA reads TGCGCCAGCAGCACGGACAGGGGAACTAATGAAAAACTGTTTTTT. It encodes CASSTDRGTNEKLFF.

This clone was counted between two and nine times. The V gene is TRBV5-1, the J gene TRBJ1-6; TRBD1 agrees at 10 bases. The CDR3 has 15 amino acids. V shed 5 bases and J 8 bases; nucleotides not matched to a gene: 7. Germline V gives CDR1 SGHRS, CDR2 YFSETQ. The DNA of the CDR3 is TGCGCCAGCAGTTTCCGGACAGGGGGAGATTCACCCCTCCACTTT. Residues: CASSFRTGGDSPLHF.

This chain joins TRBV5-5 and TRBJ2-5; 7 nucleotides align to TRBD1. The CDR3 covers 16 residues. The V segment lost 0 bases and the J segment 5 bases; nucleotides outside the gene matches: 10. In germline, CDR1 is SGHKS, CDR2 YYEKEE (reference sequence). The CDR3 here is CASSLAKGTATETQYF. The CDR3 region has the DNA TGTGCCAGCAGCTTGGCCAAAGGGACAGCCACGGAGACCCAGTACTTC.

CDR3 bases: TGTGCCAGTAGTAACAGGGGAGCAGATACGCAGTATTTT. Translation gives CASSNRGADTQYF. This chain joins TRBV19 and TRBJ2-3; TRBD1 matches 7 bases. The CDR3 totals 13 residues. The ends lost 4 bases at V and 4 bases at J; junction bases unmatched: 2. Germline loops: CDR1 LNHDA, CDR2 SQIVND (reference sequence).

V is TRBV19 and J is TRBJ2-2; 10 bases agree with TRBD2. Germline values: CDR1 LNHDA, CDR2 SQIVND (reference sequence). The ends lost 8 bases at V and 3 bases at J; junction bases unmatched: 9. There are 16 residues in the CDR3. The chain's CDR3 is CASLSGRVVDTGELFF. CDR3 coding DNA: TGTGCCAGTTTAAGCGGGAGGGTCGTGGACACCGGGGAGCTGTTTTTT. Looking up the rest from reference TRBV19 and TRBJ2-2 gives the full variable domain: DGGITQSPKYLFRKEGQNVTLSCEQNLNHDAMYWYRQDPGQGLRLIYYSQIVNDFQKGDIAEGYSVSREKKESFPLTVTSAQKNPTAFYLCASLSGRVVDTGELFFGEGSRLTVL.

This rearrangement joins TRBV30 to TRBJ2-7; TRBD1 agrees at 8 bases. With V trimmed by 1 base and J by 3 bases, 8 bases remained unmatched. Germline V gives CDR1 GTSNPN, CDR2 SVGIG (reference sequence). This CDR3 spans 15 amino acids. CDR3 loop: CAWSGGTGGGYEQYV. The CDR3 nucleotides are TGTGCCTGGAGTGGAGGAACAGGGGGAGGCTACGAGCAGTACGTC.

The chain is built from TRBV25-1 and TRBJ1-1; the match to TRBD1 covers 7 bases. CDR3 length equals 15 residues. The V gene's germline CDR1 is MGHDK and CDR2 SYGVNS. V was pared by 7 bases and J by 1 base, with 9 bases of the junction left unmatched. The CDR3 region is CASMVSRGTNTEAFF. The CDR3, as DNA: TGTGCCAGCATGGTTTCCAGGGGGACGAACACTGAAGCTTTCTTT.

The chain has TRBV29-1 and TRBJ1-2; 8 bases align to TRBD1. The ends lost 2 bases at V and 6 bases at J; junction bases unmatched: 14. CDR3 length: 16 amino acids. Germline assignment: CDR1 SQVTM and CDR2 ANQGSEA. This chain's CDR3 is CSVERRQGLVGDGYTF. The DNA for the CDR3 is TGCAGCGTTGAAAGGCGACAGGGGTTGGTTGGTGATGGCTACACCTTC.

CDR3 sequence (DNA): TGCGCCAGCAGCCAAGAAACGGGAGTATCCTACAATGAGCAGTTCTTC. Amino acid sequence: CASSQETGVSYNEQFF. The chain recombines TRBV4-1 with TRBJ2-1; D possibly corresponds to TRBD2 (6 bases). V was pared by 0 bases and J by 1 base, with 10 bases between. Germline V gene data show CDR1 as MGHRA and CDR2 as YSYEKL. The CDR3 has 16 residues.

The rearrangement links TRBV3-1 (or the pseudogene TRBV3-2) to TRBJ1-3, with 8 bases matching TRBD1. The trim removed 2 bases at V and 1 base at J, leaving 13 bases unmatched. This CDR3 contains 19 residues. Germline CDR1 reads LGHDT; CDR2 reads YNNKEL (reference sequence). In DNA form, the CDR3 reads TGTGCCAGCAGCCAACTCGGTTCAGGGGGCGCGGAGTCTGGAAACACCATATATTTT. This sequence encodes CASSQLGSGGAESGNTIYF.

Only one count was recorded for this clone. The genes are TRBV15 and TRBJ2-7; the D gene is possibly TRBD2 (5 bases). V lost 0 bases, J lost 3 bases, and 12 bases lay in between. The CDR3 spans 15 residues. CDR1 and CDR2 from the germline V gene are LNHNV and YYDKDF (reference sequence). CDR3 loop: CATSRDLLGVYEQYF. The CDR3 coding sequence is TGTGCCACCAGCAGAGATCTTCTGGGAGTCTACGAGCAGTACTTC.

The chain is built from TRBV5-5 and TRBJ1-1, with TRBD1 matching 8 bases. After removal of 4 bases from V and 10 bases from J, the junction contained 9 bases not matched to a gene. This CDR3 region has 13 residues. The V gene's germline CDR1 is SGHKS and CDR2 YYEKEE (reference sequence). The DNA of the CDR3 is TGTGCCAGCAGCGGGACGGACAGGGCGGTAGCTTTCTTT. This codes for CASSGTDRAVAFF.

The chain uses TRBV19 and TRBJ1-3; a weak D match, TRBD1 (6 bases). The CDR3 length is 22 residues. The germline V gene encodes CDR1 LNHDA and CDR2 SQIVND (reference sequence). V was shortened by 7 bases and J by 0 bases, with 34 bases between the two germline ends. The CDR3 here is CASKTSRAAQGVGSLSGNTIYF. The DNA of the CDR3 is TGTGCCAGTAAAACTTCTCGGGCCGCACAGGGAGTAGGCTCTCTCTCTGGAAACACCATATATTTT.

The chain employs TRBV18 and TRBJ1-4; D is possibly TRBD1 (5 bases). The length of the CDR3 is 17 residues. V dropped 2 bases and J dropped 5 bases, with 18 bases sitting between them. CDR1 is KGHSH and CDR2 is LQKENI in the germline V gene. The DNA of the CDR3 is TGTGCCAGCTCACCAACGCTCCTTAGGGGCCCCAATGAAAAACTGTTTTTT. Amino acids: CASSPTLLRGPNEKLFF.

The rearrangement joins TRBV12-3 or TRBV12-4 to TRBJ1-1, with a weak D call TRBD1 (6 bases). V was cut by 7 bases and J by 1 base, with 10 bases left in between. The CDR3 spans 13 residues. The CDR3 is CASTLRGNTEAFF. For the CDR3, the DNA is TGTGCCAGCACCCTCAGGGGGAACACTGAAGCTTTCTTT.

The rearrangement uses TRBV7-6 and TRBJ1-2, with D unresolved. Germline lookup yields CDR1 SGHVS and CDR2 FNYEAQ. CDR3 length equals 16 residues. Trimming cost V 5 bases and J 3 bases, with 19 bases left between them. Here the CDR3 reads CASSPVPTSWDYGYTF. CDR3 bases: TGTGCCAGCAGCCCCGTCCCGACATCCTGGGACTATGGCTACACCTTC.

V and J are TRBV18 and TRBJ1-2; 7 bases match TRBD1. Germline V gene data show CDR1 as KGHSH and CDR2 as LQKENI. This CDR3 has 13 amino acids. V lost 6 bases to trimming and J lost 8 bases; unmatched junction nucleotides: 9. The CDR3 loop reads CASSLDRARGYTF. CDR3 coding DNA: TGTGCCAGCTCCCTTGACAGGGCTAGGGGCTACACCTTC.